Sequencing of this T cell receptor beta chain was carried out in a study of identical twins. This CDR3 spans 15 amino acids. V shed 0 bases and J shed 6 bases, with 15 bases lying between them. The germline gives CDR1 LGHNA, CDR2 YSLEER. This clonotype was seen a few times. TCRdb re-analysed the 5' RACE reads in MiXCR, keeping a single row per CDR3 protein. The top ten clones hold 0.98% of a sample with hundreds of thousands of distinct CDR3 sequences, around 8.3% of them seen once. The sample was also linked to a second study, of yellow fever vaccine responses in identical twins.

V is TRBV4-3 and J is TRBJ2-7, with D perhaps matching TRBD2 (6 bases). The specimen was PBMCs. The receptor was derived from a woman aged 18 to 35 in good health. The CDR3 DNA sequence: TGCGCCAGCAGCCAAGATTTCGGAGGGTTCGGCGAGCAGTACTTC. It is translated as CASSQDFGGFGEQYF.